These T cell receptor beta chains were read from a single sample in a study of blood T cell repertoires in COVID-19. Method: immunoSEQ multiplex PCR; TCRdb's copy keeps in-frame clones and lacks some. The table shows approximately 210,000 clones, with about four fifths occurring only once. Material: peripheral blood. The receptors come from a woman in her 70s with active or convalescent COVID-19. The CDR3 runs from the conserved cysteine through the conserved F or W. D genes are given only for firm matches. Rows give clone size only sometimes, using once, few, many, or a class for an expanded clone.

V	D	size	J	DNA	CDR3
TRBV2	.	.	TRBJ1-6	TGTGCCAGCAGTCCGCGGGGGGCGGCCACTCATAATTCACCCCTCCACTTT	CASSPRGAATHNSPLHF
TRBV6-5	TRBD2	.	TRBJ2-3	TGTGCCAGCAGACTGGGAGGGACTGGCACAGATACGCAGTATTTT	CASRLGGTGTDTQYF
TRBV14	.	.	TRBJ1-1	TGTGCCAGCAGCCAAGATTGGCGTCTACAGATGATGAACACTGAAGCTTTCTTT	CASSQDWRLQMMNTEAFF
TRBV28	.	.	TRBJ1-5	TGTGCCAGCACTTCCACAGGGATCCAGCCCCAGCATTTT	CASTSTGIQPQHF
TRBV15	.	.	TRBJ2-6	TGTGCCACCAGCAGGGCCCCAGTCTCTGGGGCCAACGTCCTGACTTTC	CATSRAPVSGANVLTF
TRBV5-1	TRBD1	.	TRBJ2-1	TGCGCCAGCAGCTTGGGGGGGACAGGGAACAATGAGCAGTTCTTC	CASSLGGTGNNEQFF
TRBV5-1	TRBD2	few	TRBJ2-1	TGCGCCAGCAGCCTCAGGGGTAGCGGGAGATCGAATGAGCAGTTCTTC	CASSLRGSGRSNEQFF
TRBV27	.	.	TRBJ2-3	TGTGCCAGCAGGGGCTCGAGCACAGATACGCAGTATTTT	CASRGSSTDTQYF
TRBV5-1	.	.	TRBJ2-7	TGCGCCAGCAGCTACTGCCGTAGCCAGCCGTGGACCTACGAGCAGTACTTC	CASSYCRSQPWTYEQYF
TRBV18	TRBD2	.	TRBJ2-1	TGTGCCAGCTCAACCGCGGGACTAACCTACAATGAGCAGTTCTTC	CASSTAGLTYNEQFF
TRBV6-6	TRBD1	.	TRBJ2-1	TGTGCCAGCAGTTTACAGGGGGCCTCCTACAATGAGCAGTTCTTC	CASSLQGASYNEQFF
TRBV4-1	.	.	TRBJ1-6	TGCGCCAGCAGCCAAGGGGAAGGGGATTCACCCCTCCACTTT	CASSQGEGDSPLHF
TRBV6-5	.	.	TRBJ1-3	TGTGCCAGCAGTTACTCGATGCGGGCAGAGGGAAACACCATATATTTT	CASSYSMRAEGNTIYF
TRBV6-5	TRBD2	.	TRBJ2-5	TGTGCCAGCAGTTTCCGAACCGGGACTAGCGGAGAGACCCAGTACTTC	CASSFRTGTSGETQYF
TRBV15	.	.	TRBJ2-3	TGTGCCACCAGCAGAGAGGGGAGGTCCGGGACAGATACGCAGTATTTT	CATSREGRSGTDTQYF
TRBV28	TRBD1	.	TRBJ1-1	TGTGCCAGCAGTTCCCAGGGGGCTTATGGGGTTTGGGGAGCTTTCTTT	CASSSQGAYGVWGAFF
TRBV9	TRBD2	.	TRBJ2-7	TGTGCCAGCAGCGTAGCCGGGACTACCACATTCTACGAGCAGTACTTC	CASSVAGTTTFYEQYF
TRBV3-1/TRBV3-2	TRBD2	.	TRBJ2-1	TGTGCCAGCAGCCAAGTAAGCGGGAAGAGTGAGCAGTTCTTC	CASSQVSGKSEQFF
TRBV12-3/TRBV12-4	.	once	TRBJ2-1	TGTGCCAGCATAGAGGTGAGCGGCAATGAGCAGTTCTTC	CASIEVSGNEQFF
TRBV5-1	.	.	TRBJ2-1	TGCGCCAGCAGACCTATAGTCGGCTACAATGAGCAGTTCTTC	CASRPIVGYNEQFF
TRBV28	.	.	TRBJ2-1	TGTGCCAGCAGTCCGTACCTATACAATGAGCAGTTCTTC	CASSPYLYNEQFF
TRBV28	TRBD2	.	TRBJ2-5	TGTGCCAGCAGTTTAGCGTGGCGGGAGCAAGAGACCCAGTACTTC	CASSLAWREQETQYF
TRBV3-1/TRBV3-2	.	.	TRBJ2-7	TGTGCCAGCAGCGCTAACTATAAAACGCAGTACTTC	CASSANYKTQYF
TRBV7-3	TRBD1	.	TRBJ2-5	TGTGCCAGCAGCTTAACCGGACAGGTCAAAGAGACCCAGTACTTC	CASSLTGQVKETQYF
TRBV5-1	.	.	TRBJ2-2	TGCGCCAGCAGCTTTGGAGCGGGCATCACCGGGGAGCTGTTTTTT	CASSFGAGITGELFF
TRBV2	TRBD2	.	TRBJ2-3	TGTGCCAGCAGTGAGAGGACTAGCGGGAGGAGGTATACGCAGTATTTT	CASSERTSGRRYTQYF
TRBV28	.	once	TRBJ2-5	TGTGCCAGCTCCGACAGCCTCCAAGAGACCCAGTACTTC	CASSDSLQETQYF
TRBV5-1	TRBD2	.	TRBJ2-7	TGCGCCAGCAGCCCCCTACCGGGACTAGACCACGAGCAGTACTTC	CASSPLPGLDHEQYF
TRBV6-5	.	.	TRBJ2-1	TGTGCCACCTCACTCCGGGACTCCCGCGGGCAGTTCTTC	CATSLRDSRGQFF
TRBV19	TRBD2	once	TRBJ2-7	TGTGCCAGTAGTACCGCGGGGGGGTCCTACGAGCAGTACTTC	CASSTAGGSYEQYF
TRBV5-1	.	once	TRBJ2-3	TGCGCCAGCAGCTTGGGGAGGGGCACAGATACGCAGTATTTT	CASSLGRGTDTQYF
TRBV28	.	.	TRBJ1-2	TGTGCCAGCAGCCCCGTCCCCCCCTATGGCTACACCTTC	CASSPVPPYGYTF
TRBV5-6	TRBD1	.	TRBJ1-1	TGTGCCAGCAGCAGGGGACAGGCGAACACTGAAGCTTTCTTT	CASSRGQANTEAFF
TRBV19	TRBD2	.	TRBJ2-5	TGTGCCAGTCGACGGGCTAGCGGGGCTCAAGAGACCCAGTACTTC	CASRRASGAQETQYF
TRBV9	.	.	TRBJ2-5	TGTGCCAGCAGCGTATATGGGGGGCAAGAGACCCAGTACTTC	CASSVYGGQETQYF
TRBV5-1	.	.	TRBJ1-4	TGCGCCAGCAGACTCGGGGGAGCGGATGAAAAACTGTTTTTT	CASRLGGADEKLFF
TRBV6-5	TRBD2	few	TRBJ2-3	TGTGCCAGTTGGACTAGCGGTTTCGGTACGCAGTATTTT	CASWTSGFGTQYF
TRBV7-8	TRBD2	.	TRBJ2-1	TGTGCCAGCAGCCAGACTAGCGGGCATTCCTACAATGAGCAGTTCTTC	CASSQTSGHSYNEQFF
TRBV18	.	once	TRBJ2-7	TGTGCCAGCTCGGGAGTCTACGAGCAGTACTTC	CASSGVYEQYF
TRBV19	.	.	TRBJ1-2	TGTGCCAGTAGTATAGAGCTCGGGAACTATGGCTACACCTTC	CASSIELGNYGYTF
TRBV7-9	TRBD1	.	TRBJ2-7	TGTGCCAGCAGCCCGCGGGACAGGGTAATGTACGAGCAGTACTTC	CASSPRDRVMYEQYF
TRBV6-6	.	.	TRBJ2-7	TGTGCCAGCAGTTACTCCCCTAGCGCTAACTACGAGCAGTACTTC	CASSYSPSANYEQYF
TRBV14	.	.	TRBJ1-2	TGTGCCAGCAGTCAGCAGGCGGGGATGGGCTATGGCTACACCTTC	CASSQQAGMGYGYTF
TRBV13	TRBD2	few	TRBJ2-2	TGTGCCAGCAGGAGAGCCGGGACTAGAGATATCGGGGAGCTGTTTTTT	CASRRAGTRDIGELFF
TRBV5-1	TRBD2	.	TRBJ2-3	TGCGCCAGCAGGCAGCGGGGCGGAGGGGAAGATACGCAGTATTTT	CASRQRGGGEDTQYF
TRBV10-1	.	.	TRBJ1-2	TGCGCCGAGGCGCAGGGAAGGTTAGGCTACACCTTC	CAEAQGRLGYTF
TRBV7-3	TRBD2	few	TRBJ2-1	TGTGCCAGCAGCTTCCGACTAGCGGGTCCCTACAATGAGCAGTTCTTC	CASSFRLAGPYNEQFF
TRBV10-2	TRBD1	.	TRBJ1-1	TGCGCCAGCAGTGAGTTATTGGGGGACAGGGGGCCTATGAACACTGAAGCTTTCTTT	CASSELLGDRGPMNTEAFF
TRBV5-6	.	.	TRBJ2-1	TGTGCCAGCAGCCGTCTCAATGAGCAGTTCTTC	CASSRLNEQFF
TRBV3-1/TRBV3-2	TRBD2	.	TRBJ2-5	TGTGCCAGCAGCCAAGATCCCGAACTAGCGGGAGGAGAGACCCAGTACTTC	CASSQDPELAGGETQYF
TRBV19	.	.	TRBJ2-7	TGTGCCAGTAGCGAGAACTCCTACGAGCAGTACTTC	CASSENSYEQYF
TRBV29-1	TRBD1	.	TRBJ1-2	TGCAGCGTTGCAGGGGGCGGTGGCTACACCTTC	CSVAGGGGYTF
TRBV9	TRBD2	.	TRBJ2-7	TGTGCCAGCAGCGTATCGGCTAGCGGTTACGAGCAGTACTTC	CASSVSASGYEQYF
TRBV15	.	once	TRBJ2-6	TGTGTCACAACCAATATTTTCAGCTCTGGGGCCAACGTCCTGACTTTC	CVTTNIFSSGANVLTF
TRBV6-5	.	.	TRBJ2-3	TGTGCCAGCAGTTACTCGAAGGTAGCCCCAGATACGCAGTATTTT	CASSYSKVAPDTQYF
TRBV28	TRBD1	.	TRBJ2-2	TGTGCCAGCAGTTCGAAGGGCAGGGGGCGTCCCGGGGAGCTGTTTTTT	CASSSKGRGRPGELFF
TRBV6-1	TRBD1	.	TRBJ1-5	TGTGCCAGCAGTGATCTTGTCCAGGGGGGCCAGCCCCAGCATTTT	CASSDLVQGGQPQHF
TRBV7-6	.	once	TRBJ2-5	TGTGCCAGCAGCTTAGTAGGCAGGGTCGGCGAGACCCAGTACTTC	CASSLVGRVGETQYF
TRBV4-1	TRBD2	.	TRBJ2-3	TGCGCCAGCAGCCAATGGACTAGCGGAGTTAGCACAGATACGCAGTATTTT	CASSQWTSGVSTDTQYF